This T cell receptor (beta chain) was recorded in a study of pediatric ulcerative colitis (dated by TCRdb to between 2018 and 2020). Broadly, across the study: Roughly ten newly diagnosed, treatment-naive pediatric ulcerative colitis patients and a handful of non-IBD control children each provided paired blood and rectal samples.

The CDR3 has 14 amino acids, counting the end cysteine and phenylalanine. Just the 42-base CDR3 DNA is kept, in frame starting at base 1. CDR1 and CDR2, per the germline V gene (reference sequence), are LNHDA and SQIVND. Ends trimmed: V by 6 bases, J by 4 bases; bases unmatched to a gene: 2. The research as a whole found: The healthy control group was small, with only a handful of individuals. Significantly higher autologous blood-rectal clonal overlap was found in ulcerative colitis patients than in controls, which suggested increased T cell trafficking to inflamed tissue. For technical reasons, blood samples from a couple of patients gave substantially fewer templates, and these samples were excluded from the blood-rectal overlap analysis. A couple of rectal CDR3 clonotypes were found in every ulcerative colitis patient but in no control. Because repertoires were derived from total lymphocyte DNA, patterns in rare subsets such as regulatory T cells may not have been reflected. Features of the rectal repertoire distinguished controls, mild-moderate colitis patients and acute severe colitis patients, and in acute severe colitis, rectal diversity was reduced because of clonal expansions.

The control children had a colonoscopy because IBD was suspected, but their endoscopy was normal both macroscopically and histologically, and none were diagnosed with IBD within the following year. Blood was sampled at the same time as the colonoscopy. The Wizard kit (Promega) was used to extract genomic DNA from the blood and intestinal samples. Through the immunoSEQ TRB Survey service, multiplex V and J primers were used to amplify rearranged CDR3 beta regions from genomic DNA. To keep depth equal across samples, survey-level sequencing depth of up to 500,000 reads per sample was applied. Libraries were purified, pooled and sequenced on Illumina technology. The original pipeline was this. Productive clonality, sample overlap, pairwise scatters, CDR3 beta length, V/D/J gene usage and productiveness were assessed with immunoSEQ online tools. Calculated diversity was defined as the number of unique rearrangements divided by total templates, multiplied by 100, and Shannon and Simpson indices were computed as well. Principal component analysis used the R prcomp function and ggbiplot package on Z-score normalized data. Morisita's index was used to quantify the clonal overlap between blood and rectum within each subject. In TCRdb, the immuneACCESS table is reduced to in-frame sequences with V and J assigned. These tables do not hold every clone; where another copy was compared, an unresolved V gene accounts for under half, and the others remain unexplained. V, J and clone size derive from that table, while D and trimming were established from the DNA sequence. Recorded for this sample are 45,000 to 75,000 clones; around 87% of them occurred a single time. About 1.5% of the sample lies in the top ten.

This clone was seen only once. The clone's antigen remains unknown. Base qualities are not at hand, and no much larger clone is one base apart. The V gene is TRBV19 and the J gene is TRBJ1-5, with 11 middle bases fitting TRBD1. The TCR comes from a boy between 10 and 17 years old who was a control in a study of pediatric ulcerative colitis. The specimen sequenced was blood. The nucleotides are TGTGCCAGTAGCGGGACAGGGGGTAATCAGCCCCAGCATTTT. The resulting protein is CASSGTGGNQPQHF. This CDR3, with the reference TRBV19 and TRBJ1-5 proteins standing in past its ends, gives the full variable domain DGGITQSPKYLFRKEGQNVTLSCEQNLNHDAMYWYRQDPGQGLRLIYYSQIVNDFQKGDIAEGYSVSREKKESFPLTVTSAQKNPTAFYLCASSGTGGNQPQHFGDGTRLSIL.